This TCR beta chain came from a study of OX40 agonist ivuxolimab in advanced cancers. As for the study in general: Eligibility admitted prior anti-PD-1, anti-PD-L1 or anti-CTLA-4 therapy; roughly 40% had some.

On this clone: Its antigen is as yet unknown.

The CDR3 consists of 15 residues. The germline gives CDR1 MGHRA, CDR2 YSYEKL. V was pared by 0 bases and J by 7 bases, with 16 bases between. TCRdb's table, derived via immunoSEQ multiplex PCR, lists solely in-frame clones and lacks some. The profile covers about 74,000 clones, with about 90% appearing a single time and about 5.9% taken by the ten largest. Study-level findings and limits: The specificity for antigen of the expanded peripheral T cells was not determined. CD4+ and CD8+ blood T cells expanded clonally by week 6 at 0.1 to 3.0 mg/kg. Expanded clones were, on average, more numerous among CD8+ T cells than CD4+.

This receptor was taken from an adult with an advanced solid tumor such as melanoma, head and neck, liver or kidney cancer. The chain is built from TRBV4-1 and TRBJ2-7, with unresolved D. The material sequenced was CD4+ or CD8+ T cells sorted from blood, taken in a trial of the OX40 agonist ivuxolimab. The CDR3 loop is CASSQDRTTAQEQYF. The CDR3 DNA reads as TGCGCCAGCAGCCAAGATAGGACCACGGCCCAAGAGCAGTACTTC.